The rows below give T cell receptor beta chains drawn from one sample of a study of blood T cell repertoires in COVID-19. Sequenced by immunoSEQ multiplex PCR; TCRdb stores in-frame clones only, minus some. Here the sample spans approximately 200,000 clones, about 81% being singletons. The sequenced material came from PBMCs or T cells enriched from blood (not recorded which). The receptors stem from a woman younger than 45 who had recovered from COVID-19. Each CDR3 is given with its conserved first and last residue. Not all rows give a size; the values are once, few, many and, for expanded clones, a class.

V,size,J,CDR3
TRBV28,-,TRBJ1-2,CASVRGGEGYTF
TRBV2,once,TRBJ2-1,CASSVETSDYNEQFF
TRBV3-1/TRBV3-2,-,TRBJ1-2,CASSRGSGYTF
TRBV27,-,TRBJ1-2,CASSPNFGGGNYGYTF
TRBV12-3/TRBV12-4,-,TRBJ1-2,CAISGRNYGYTF
TRBV7-9,once,TRBJ2-4,CASSSSTGVAKNIQYF
TRBV28,-,TRBJ2-5,CASSQDRGWQETQYF
TRBV28,-,TRBJ1-1,CASTTGNTEAFF
TRBV28,once,TRBJ2-5,CASSPMTSGQETQYF
TRBV28,-,TRBJ2-7,CASQYEASGIYEQYF
TRBV29-1,few,TRBJ1-1,CSVPGEGGSVTEAFF
TRBV11-1,-,TRBJ1-3,CASSEWSSGNTIYF
TRBV18,few,TRBJ1-1,CASSPISRGYTEAFF
TRBV11-2,-,TRBJ2-6,CASSSRTTLSGANVLTF
TRBV29-1,-,TRBJ2-3,CSVGTWSGGFTDTQYF
TRBV6-4,many,TRBJ1-6,CASSDSWEADSPLHF
TRBV7-8,-,TRBJ2-7,CASSGGDRLYEQYF
TRBV25-1,-,TRBJ1-4,CASEGTENEKLFF
TRBV11-2,-,TRBJ2-3,CASSPTGTPTDTQYF
TRBV7-8,-,TRBJ1-2,CASSLDRGYGYTF
TRBV27,-,TRBJ1-2,CASATRSYGYTF
TRBV19,-,TRBJ2-3,CASSPRPGADTQYF
TRBV2,-,TRBJ2-1,CARPILVGDNEQFF
TRBV15,-,TRBJ2-3,CATSRALAGGTDTQYF
TRBV27,-,TRBJ1-3,CASSFGDTIYF
TRBV9,-,TRBJ1-3,CASSADGASGNTIYF
TRBV5-6,-,TRBJ2-3,CASSLGQDTQYF
TRBV6-1,-,TRBJ2-7,CASSDGGLEQYF
TRBV28,-,TRBJ2-1,CASSLLGLAGAVEQFF
TRBV4-1,-,TRBJ2-3,CASSRVGGGGYSTDTQYF
TRBV11-1,-,TRBJ2-1,CASNLKSGYSYNEQFF
TRBV4-1,-,TRBJ1-2,CASSQAGSNYGYTF
TRBV28,few,TRBJ1-2,CASKGSGGLYYGYTF
TRBV18,-,TRBJ1-1,CASSPPRRTEAFF
TRBV5-4,-,TRBJ2-5,CASREGTSGGSRETQYF
TRBV5-1,-,TRBJ2-1,CASGTTSGGINEQFF
TRBV5-1,once,TRBJ1-2,CASSLSGGEGGYTF
TRBV7-9,once,TRBJ2-3,CASSLVAGGTDTQYF
TRBV10-1,-,TRBJ2-1,CASSDGGDRSYNEQFF
TRBV6-5,few,TRBJ1-2,CASRTGQLRDYTF
TRBV28,-,TRBJ1-1,CASKLDANTEAFF
TRBV19,-,TRBJ2-3,CASSIVLGTGSRTDTQYF
TRBV7-2,many,TRBJ2-1,CASSLVAQSNNEQFF
TRBV5-1,-,TRBJ1-1,CASSRTGETEAFF
TRBV28,-,TRBJ1-3,CASSPTGWGNTIYF
TRBV28,-,TRBJ1-1,CASSLTGYTEAFF
TRBV7-9,once,TRBJ1-2,CASSLPGQESYGYTF
TRBV5-1,-,TRBJ1-6,CASSSRGDYNSPLHF
TRBV6-5,few,TRBJ2-7,CASGGGHPIYEQYF
TRBV7-2,-,TRBJ2-3,CASSFNSGRGADTQYF
TRBV5-1,few,TRBJ1-2,CASSFELANYGYTF
TRBV24-1,-,TRBJ1-6,CATSDRDRGGPYNSPLHF
TRBV11-3,-,TRBJ2-1,CASSLGETSGYNEQFF
TRBV7-2,-,TRBJ2-5,CASRHDISVETQYF
TRBV7-2,-,TRBJ2-3,CASSLFGQGADTQYF
TRBV9,-,TRBJ1-2,CASSSRVAIGYTF
TRBV9,-,TRBJ2-1,CASSVTGSGEQFF
TRBV7-2,-,TRBJ2-1,CASSLTYNEQFF
TRBV24-1,-,TRBJ1-1,CATSDWGGTEAFF
TRBV2,once,TRBJ1-1,CASSVRDRDREAFF